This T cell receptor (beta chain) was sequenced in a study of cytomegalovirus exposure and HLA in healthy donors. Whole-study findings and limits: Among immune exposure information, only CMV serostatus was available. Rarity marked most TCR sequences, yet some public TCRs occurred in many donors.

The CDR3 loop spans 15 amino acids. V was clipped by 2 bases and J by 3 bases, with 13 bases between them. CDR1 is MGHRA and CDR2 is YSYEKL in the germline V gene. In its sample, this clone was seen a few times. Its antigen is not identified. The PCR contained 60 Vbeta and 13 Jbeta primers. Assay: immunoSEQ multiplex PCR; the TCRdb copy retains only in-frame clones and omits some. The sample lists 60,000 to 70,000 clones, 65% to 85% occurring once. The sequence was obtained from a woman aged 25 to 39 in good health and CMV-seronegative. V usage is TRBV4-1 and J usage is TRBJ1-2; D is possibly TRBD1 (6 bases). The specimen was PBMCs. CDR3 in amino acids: CASSQSLGQDYGYTF. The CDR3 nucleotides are TGCGCCAGCAGCCAATCTTTGGGACAAGACTATGGCTACACCTTC.